This TCR beta chain is drawn from a study of CD8+CD57+ T cells in acquired aplastic anemia. For the study at large: Mean DNA quantity obtained from sorted CD4+ and CD8+ cells was about 3 ug. Read counts for CD4+ cells (from healthy donors) averaged roughly 11 million.

This clonotype was recorded once. Its antigen is undetermined. Study results and caveats: For CD8+ Simpson's diversity, patients and controls showed no significant difference. It was found that twenty-nine CD8+ CDR3 sequences were shared between patients and controls.

The template for TCR beta VDJ and CDR3 sequence profiling was genomic DNA. TCRdb re-analysed the reads in MiXCR, keeping a single row per CDR3 protein. The data contain 350,000 to 450,000 distinct CDR3 sequences, roughly 64% of them seen just once; the ten biggest clones take up 4%. The clonotype was recovered from a human donor in good health, serving as a control. The sample consisted of sorted CD4+, CD8+, or CD8+CD57+ T cells (not recorded which) from PBMCs.

The CDR3 sequence: CASSFRRGVSNYGYTF. For the CDR3, the DNA is TGTGCCAGCAGCTTCCGGAGGGGGGTGTCTAACTATGGCTACACCTTC. The V call is TRBV5-4, the J call TRBJ1-2; tentative D call: TRBD1 (6 bases). In germline, CDR1 is SGHNT, CDR2 YYREEE (reference sequence). V was trimmed by 2 bases and J by 0 bases, leaving 14 bases between them. This CDR3 is built from 16 residues.